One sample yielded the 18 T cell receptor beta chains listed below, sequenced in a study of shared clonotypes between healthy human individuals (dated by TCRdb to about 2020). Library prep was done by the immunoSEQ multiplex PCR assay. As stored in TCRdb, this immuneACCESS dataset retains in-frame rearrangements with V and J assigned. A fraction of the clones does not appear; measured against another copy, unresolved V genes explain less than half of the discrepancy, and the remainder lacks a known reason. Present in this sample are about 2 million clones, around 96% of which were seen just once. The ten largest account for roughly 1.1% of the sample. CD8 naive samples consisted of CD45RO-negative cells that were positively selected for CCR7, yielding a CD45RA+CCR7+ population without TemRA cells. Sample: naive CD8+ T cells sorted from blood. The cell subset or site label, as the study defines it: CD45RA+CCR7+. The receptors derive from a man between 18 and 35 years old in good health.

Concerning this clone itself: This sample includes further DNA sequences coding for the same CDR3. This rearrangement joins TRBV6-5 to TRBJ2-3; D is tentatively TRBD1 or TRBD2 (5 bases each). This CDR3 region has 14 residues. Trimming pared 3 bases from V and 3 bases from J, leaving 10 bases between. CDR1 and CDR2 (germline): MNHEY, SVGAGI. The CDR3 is CASSYSRGTDTQYF. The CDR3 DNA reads TGTGCCAGCAGTTATTCGAGGGGAACAGATACGCAGTATTTT.

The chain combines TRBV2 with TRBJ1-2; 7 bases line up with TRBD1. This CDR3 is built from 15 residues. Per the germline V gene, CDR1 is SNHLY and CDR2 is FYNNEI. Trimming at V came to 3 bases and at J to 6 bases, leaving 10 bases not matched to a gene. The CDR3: CASSDPRQGRDGYTF. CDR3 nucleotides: TGTGCCAGCAGTGACCCCAGACAGGGTAGAGATGGCTACACCTTC. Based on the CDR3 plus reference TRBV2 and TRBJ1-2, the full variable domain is EPEVTQTPSHQVTQMGQEVILRCVPISNHLYFYWYRQILGQKVEFLVSFYNNEISEKSEIFDDQFSVERPDGSNFTLKIRSTKLEDSAMYFCASSDPRQGRDGYTFGSGTRLTVV.

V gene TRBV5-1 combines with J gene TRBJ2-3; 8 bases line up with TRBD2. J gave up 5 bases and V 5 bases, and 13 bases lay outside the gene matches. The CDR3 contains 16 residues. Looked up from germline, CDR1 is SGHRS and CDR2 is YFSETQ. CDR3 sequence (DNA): TGCGCCAGCAGTCCTCCCGCCGACGGGAGGGGAGATACGCAGTATTTT. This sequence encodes CASSPPADGRGDTQYF.

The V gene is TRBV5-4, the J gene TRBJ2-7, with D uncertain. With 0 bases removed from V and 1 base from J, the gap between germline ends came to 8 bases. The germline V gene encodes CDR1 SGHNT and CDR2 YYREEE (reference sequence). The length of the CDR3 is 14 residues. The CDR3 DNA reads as TGTGCCAGCAGCTTGGAGGGCACTTCCTACGAGCAGTACTTC. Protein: CASSLEGTSYEQYF. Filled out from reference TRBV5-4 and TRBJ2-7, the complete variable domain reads ETGVTQSPTHLIKTRGQQVTLRCSSQSGHNTVSWYQQALGQGPQFIFQYYREEENGRGNFPPRFSGLQFPNYSSELNVNALELDDSALYLCASSLEGTSYEQYFGPGTRLTVT.

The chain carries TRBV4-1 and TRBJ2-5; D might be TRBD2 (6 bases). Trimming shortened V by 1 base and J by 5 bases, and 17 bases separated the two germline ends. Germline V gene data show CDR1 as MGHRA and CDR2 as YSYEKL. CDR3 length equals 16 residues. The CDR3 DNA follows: TGCGCCAGCAGCCAAGCCCCAGGAGGGCCATCGGAGACCCAGTACTTC. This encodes CASSQAPGGPSETQYF.

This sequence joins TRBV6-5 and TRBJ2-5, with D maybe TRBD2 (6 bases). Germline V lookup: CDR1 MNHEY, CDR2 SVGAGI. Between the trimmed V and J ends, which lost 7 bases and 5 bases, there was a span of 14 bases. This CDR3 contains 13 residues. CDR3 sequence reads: CASTGGGTETQYF. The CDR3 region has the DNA TGTGCCAGCACCGGAGGAGGGACTGAGACCCAGTACTTC.

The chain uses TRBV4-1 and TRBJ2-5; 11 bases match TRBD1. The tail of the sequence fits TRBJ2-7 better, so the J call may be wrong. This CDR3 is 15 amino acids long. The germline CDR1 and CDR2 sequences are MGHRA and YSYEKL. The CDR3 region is CASSQEGQGAYEQYF. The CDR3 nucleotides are TGCGCCAGCAGCCAAGAGGGACAGGGGGCCTACGAGCAGTACTTC.

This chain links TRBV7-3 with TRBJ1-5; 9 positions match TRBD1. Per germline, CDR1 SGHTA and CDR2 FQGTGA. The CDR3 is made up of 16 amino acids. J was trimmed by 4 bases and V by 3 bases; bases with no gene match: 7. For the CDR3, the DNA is TGTGCCAGCAGCTTTCAAGTGGGACAGGGTAATCAGCCCCAGCATTTT. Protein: CASSFQVGQGNQPQHF.

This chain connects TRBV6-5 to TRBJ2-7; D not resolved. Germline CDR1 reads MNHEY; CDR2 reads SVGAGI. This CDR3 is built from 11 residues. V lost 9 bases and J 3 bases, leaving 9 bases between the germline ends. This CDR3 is CASFRCYEQYF. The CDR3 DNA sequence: TGTGCCAGTTTTAGGTGCTACGAGCAGTACTTC.

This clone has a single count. This CDR3 is CASTDTGTGADEQFF. DNA of the CDR3: TGTGCCAGCACCGACACCGGGACAGGGGCCGATGAGCAGTTCTTC. V and J are TRBV6-1 and TRBJ2-1; 10 bases align to TRBD1. CDR1 is MNHNS and CDR2 is SASEGT in the germline V gene. The trim removed 7 bases at V and 8 bases at J, leaving 11 bases unmatched. This CDR3 region has 15 residues.

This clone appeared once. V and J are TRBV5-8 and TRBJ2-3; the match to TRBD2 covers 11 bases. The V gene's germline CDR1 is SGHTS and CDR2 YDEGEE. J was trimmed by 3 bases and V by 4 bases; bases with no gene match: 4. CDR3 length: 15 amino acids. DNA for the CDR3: TGTGCCAGCAGCCCGGGACTAGCGGTAACAGATACGCAGTATTTT. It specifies CASSPGLAVTDTQYF. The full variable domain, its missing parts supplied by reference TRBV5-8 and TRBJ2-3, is EAGVTQSPTHLIKTRGQQATLRCSPISGHTSVYWYQQALGLGLQFLLWYDEGEERNRGNFPPRFSGRQFPNYSSELNVNALELEDSALYLCASSPGLAVTDTQYFGPGTRLTVL.

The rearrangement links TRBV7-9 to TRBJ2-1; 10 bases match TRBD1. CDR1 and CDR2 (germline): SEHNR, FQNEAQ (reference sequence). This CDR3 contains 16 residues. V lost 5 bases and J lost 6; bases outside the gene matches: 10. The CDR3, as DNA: TGTGCCAGCAGCCATATTGGGACAGGGGTATCCAATGAGCAGTTCTTC. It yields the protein CASSHIGTGVSNEQFF.

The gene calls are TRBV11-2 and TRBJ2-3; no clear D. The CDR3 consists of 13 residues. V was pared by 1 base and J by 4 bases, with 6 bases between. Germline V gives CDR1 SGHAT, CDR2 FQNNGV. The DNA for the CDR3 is TGTGCCAGCAGCTTAGCGCCGTCAGATACGCAGTATTTT. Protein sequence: CASSLAPSDTQYF.

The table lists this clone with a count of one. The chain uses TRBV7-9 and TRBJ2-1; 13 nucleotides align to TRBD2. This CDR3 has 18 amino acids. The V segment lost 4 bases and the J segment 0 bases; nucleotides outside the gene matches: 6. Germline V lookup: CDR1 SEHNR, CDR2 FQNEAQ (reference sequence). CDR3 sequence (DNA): TGTGCCAGCAGCTCGGGACTAGCGGGAAGAAGCTCCTACAATGAGCAGTTCTTC. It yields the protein CASSSGLAGRSSYNEQFF.

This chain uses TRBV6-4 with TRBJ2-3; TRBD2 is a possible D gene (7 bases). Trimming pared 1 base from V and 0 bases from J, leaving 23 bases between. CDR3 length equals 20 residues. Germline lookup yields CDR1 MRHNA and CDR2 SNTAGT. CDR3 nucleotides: TGTGCCAGCAGTGACTGGGGGCACCCAACCAGCGGGGCTAGCACAGATACGCAGTATTTT. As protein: CASSDWGHPTSGASTDTQYF.

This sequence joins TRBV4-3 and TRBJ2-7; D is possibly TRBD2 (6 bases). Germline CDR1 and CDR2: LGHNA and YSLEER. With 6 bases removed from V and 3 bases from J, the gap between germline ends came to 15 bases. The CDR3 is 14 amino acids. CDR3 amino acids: CASSPWGVGYEQYF. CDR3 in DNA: TGCGCCAGCAGTCCTTGGGGGGTTGGCTACGAGCAGTACTTC.

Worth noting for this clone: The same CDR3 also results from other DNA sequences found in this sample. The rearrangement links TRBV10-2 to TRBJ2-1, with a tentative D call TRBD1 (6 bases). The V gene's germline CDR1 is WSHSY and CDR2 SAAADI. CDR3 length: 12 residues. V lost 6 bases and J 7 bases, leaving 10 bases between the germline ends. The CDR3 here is CASSEGVNEQFF. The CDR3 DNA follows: TGCGCCAGCAGCGAGGGGGTGAATGAGCAGTTCTTC.

The chain's CDR3 is CASSYGTPDQPQHF. CDR3 coding DNA: TGTGCCAGCAGTTACGGGACTCCCGATCAGCCCCAGCATTTT. V gene TRBV6-6 combines with J gene TRBJ1-5; the D gene is possibly TRBD1 (5 bases). V was trimmed by 2 bases and J by 5 bases, leaving 10 bases between them. Germline V gene lookup returns CDR1 MNHNY and CDR2 SVGAGI (reference sequence). This CDR3 comprises 14 residues.